This T cell receptor beta chain comes out of a study of CD8+ T cells in alopecia areata. Extracted RNA was reverse transcribed into cDNA, the sequencing template. Here immunoSEQ multiplex PCR was the method, and the copy in TCRdb shows in-frame clones only, minus some. The sample consists of 200,000 to 250,000 clones, around 66% of them appearing once. As to treatment: oral pan-JAK inhibitor, 5-10 mg twice daily. Germline V gene lookup returns CDR1 SQVTM and CDR2 ANQGSEA. V shed 4 bases and J 4 bases; nucleotides not matched to a gene: 4. The CDR3 loop spans 12 amino acids. The specimen was CD4+ T cells sorted from blood, collected at week 4, from a patient treated with tofacitinib. The clonotype was recovered from a human donor with alopecia areata. The chain has TRBV29-1 and TRBJ2-7; 7 nucleotides align to TRBD1. The CDR3 DNA sequence: TGCAGCGTTGGAGGGGGCTTATACGAGCAGTACTTC. Protein product: CSVGGGLYEQYF.